This T cell receptor (beta chain) was profiled in a study of blood T cells in healthy people across ages. In the study overall: Template switching recovered approximately one barcoded beta molecule for every two T cells.

Researchers isolated at least 6.5 million PBMCs per sample. RNA extraction gave at least 5 micrograms of total RNA per sample. The V and J ends lost 2 bases and 4 bases respectively, with 13 bases between them. The CDR3 length is 15 residues. The germline gives CDR1 SGDLS, CDR2 YYNGEE. Alongside a J-beta primer mix, a sample-barcoded 5' primer served in a second PCR lasting about 7 to 11 cycles. Each of the samples gave a minimum of 2.5 million paired-end reads that contained CDR3. TCRdb re-analysed the 5' RACE reads in MiXCR, keeping a single row per CDR3 protein. The sample lists hundreds of thousands of distinct CDR3 sequences; around 36% were seen once.

The clonotype comes from a man between 18 and 29 years old in good health. The V and J genes are TRBV9 and TRBJ1-5; tentatively, D is TRBD1 (6 bases). Sequencing input: blood. For the CDR3, the DNA is TGTGCCAGCAGCGTGGAGGGACAACCTAATCAGCCCCAGCATTTT. Translated, it gives CASSVEGQPNQPQHF.